This T cell receptor beta chain was identified during a study of early T cells in non-severe SARS-CoV-2 infection. Study-wide context: It was bulk RNA from unsorted whole blood that was sequenced, and the chains were unpaired.

A single record per CDR3 protein comes from TCRdb applying MiXCR to the 5' RACE reads. The data contain approximately 20,000 distinct CDR3 sequences, under 6.5% of them singletons. The CDR3 is 13 amino acids. The germline V gene has CDR1 MNHEY and CDR2 SVGAGI. The V gene end was trimmed by 6 bases and the J gene end by 6 bases; junction bases not matched to a gene: 5. V gene TRBV6-5 combines with J gene TRBJ2-1; 7 bases align to TRBD1. This sequence originates from an adult who was a healthcare worker with PCR-confirmed SARS-CoV-2 infection or an uninfected control (not recorded which). The sequenced material came from whole blood. The chain's CDR3 is CASSQGQANEQFF. In DNA form, the CDR3 reads TGTGCCAGCAGCCAAGGACAGGCCAATGAGCAGTTCTTC.